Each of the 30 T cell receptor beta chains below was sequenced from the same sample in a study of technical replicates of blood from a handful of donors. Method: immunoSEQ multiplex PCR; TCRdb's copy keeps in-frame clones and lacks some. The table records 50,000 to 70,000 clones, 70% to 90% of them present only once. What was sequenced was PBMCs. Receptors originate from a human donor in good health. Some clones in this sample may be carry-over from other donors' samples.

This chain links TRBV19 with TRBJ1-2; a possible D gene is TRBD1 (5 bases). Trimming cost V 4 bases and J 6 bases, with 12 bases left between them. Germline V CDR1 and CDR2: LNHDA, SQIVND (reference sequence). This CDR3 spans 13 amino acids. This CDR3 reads CASSTAGRHGYTF. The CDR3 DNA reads TGTGCCAGTAGTACGGCGGGACGCCATGGCTACACCTTC.

For the CDR3, the DNA is TGTGCCAGCAAGGTTACCGGGACAGGCCCACGGGGCCTGACTTTC. Translated, it gives CASKVTGTGPRGLTF. The chain recombines TRBV27 with TRBJ2-6, with 8 bases matching TRBD1. CDR1 is MNHEY, CDR2 SMNVEV, per germline (reference sequence). The J segment lost 15 bases and the V segment lost 7 bases, leaving 17 bases of the junction unmatched. The CDR3 sequence is 15 residues long.

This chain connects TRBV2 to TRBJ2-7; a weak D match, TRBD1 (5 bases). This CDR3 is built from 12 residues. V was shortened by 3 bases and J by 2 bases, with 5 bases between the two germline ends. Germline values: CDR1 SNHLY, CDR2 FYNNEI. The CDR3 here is CASSEDTYEQYF. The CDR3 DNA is TGTGCCAGCAGTGAGGACACCTACGAGCAGTACTTC.

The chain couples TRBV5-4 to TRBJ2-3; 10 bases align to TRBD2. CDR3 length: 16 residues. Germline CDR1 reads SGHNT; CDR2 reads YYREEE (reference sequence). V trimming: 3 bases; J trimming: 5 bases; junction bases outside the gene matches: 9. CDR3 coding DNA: TGTGCCAGCAGCTGGACTAGCGGCAACATTAGAGATACGCAGTATTTT. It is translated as CASSWTSGNIRDTQYF.

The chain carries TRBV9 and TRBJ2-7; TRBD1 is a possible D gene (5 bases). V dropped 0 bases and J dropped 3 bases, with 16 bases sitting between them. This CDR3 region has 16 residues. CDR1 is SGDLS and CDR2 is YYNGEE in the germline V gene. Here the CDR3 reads CASSVGASQGVYEQYF. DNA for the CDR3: TGTGCCAGCAGCGTAGGTGCGAGCCAGGGTGTCTACGAGCAGTACTTC.

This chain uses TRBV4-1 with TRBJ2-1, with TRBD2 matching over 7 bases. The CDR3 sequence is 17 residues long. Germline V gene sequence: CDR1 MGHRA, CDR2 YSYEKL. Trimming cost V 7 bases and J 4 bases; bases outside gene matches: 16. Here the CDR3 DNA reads TGCGCCAGCACCTCGTCGTCGGGAGGCCCCTCGTACAATGAGCAGTTCTTC. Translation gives CASTSSSGGPSYNEQFF.

This chain's CDR3 is CASTWGGGYTEAFF. The DNA of the CDR3 is TGTGCCAGCACTTGGGGAGGGGGATACACTGAAGCTTTCTTT. The chain couples TRBV7-9 to TRBJ1-1; D is perhaps TRBD1 (6 bases). Trimming stripped 7 bases from V and 3 bases from J, with 15 bases between. The CDR3 sequence is 14 residues long. Germline V gene sequence: CDR1 SEHNR, CDR2 FQNEAQ (reference sequence).

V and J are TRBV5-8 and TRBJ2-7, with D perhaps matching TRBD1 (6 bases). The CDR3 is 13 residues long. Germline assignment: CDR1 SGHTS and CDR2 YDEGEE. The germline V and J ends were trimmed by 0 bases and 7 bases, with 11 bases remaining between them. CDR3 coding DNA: TGTGCCAGCAGCTTGGAGGGGGTCCGAGAGCAGTACTTC. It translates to CASSLEGVREQYF. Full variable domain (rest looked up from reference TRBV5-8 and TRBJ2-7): EAGVTQSPTHLIKTRGQQATLRCSPISGHTSVYWYQQALGLGLQFLLWYDEGEERNRGNFPPRFSGRQFPNYSSELNVNALELEDSALYLCASSLEGVREQYFGPGTRLTVT.

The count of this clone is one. This chain's CDR3 is CASSANEYTEAFF. The CDR3 coding sequence is TGTGCCAGCTCAGCGAACGAGTACACTGAAGCTTTCTTT. The chain links TRBV18 to TRBJ1-1; D not resolved. The germline V gene encodes CDR1 KGHSH and CDR2 LQKENI. V lost 5 bases and J lost 3, with 10 bases in between. The CDR3 contains 13 residues.

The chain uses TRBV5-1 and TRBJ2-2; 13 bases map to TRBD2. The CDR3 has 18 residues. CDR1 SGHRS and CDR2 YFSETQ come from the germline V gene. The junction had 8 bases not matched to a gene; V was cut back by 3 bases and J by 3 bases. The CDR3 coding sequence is TGCGCCAGCAGCTCCGGACTAGCGGGAGTCGTGTACACCGGGGAGCTGTTTTTT. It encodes CASSSGLAGVVYTGELFF.

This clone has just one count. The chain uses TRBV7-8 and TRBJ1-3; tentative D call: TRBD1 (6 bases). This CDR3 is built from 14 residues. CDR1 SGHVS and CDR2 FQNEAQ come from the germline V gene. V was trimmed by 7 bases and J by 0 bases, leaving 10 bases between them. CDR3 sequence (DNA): TGTGCCAGCAAGTGCAGGGGCTCTGGAAACACCATATATTTT. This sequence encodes CASKCRGSGNTIYF.

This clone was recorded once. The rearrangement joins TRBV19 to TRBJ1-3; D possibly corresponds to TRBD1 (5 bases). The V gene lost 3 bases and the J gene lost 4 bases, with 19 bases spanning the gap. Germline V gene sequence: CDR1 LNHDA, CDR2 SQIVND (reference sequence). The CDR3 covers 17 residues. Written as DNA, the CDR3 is TGTGCCAGTAGTATCTCCGCCGGGACTGACTACGGAAACACCATATATTTT. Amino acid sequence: CASSISAGTDYGNTIYF.

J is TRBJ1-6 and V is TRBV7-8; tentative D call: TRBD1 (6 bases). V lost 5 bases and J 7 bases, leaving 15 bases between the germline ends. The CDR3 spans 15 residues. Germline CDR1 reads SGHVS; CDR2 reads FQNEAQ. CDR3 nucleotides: TGTGCCAGCAGCCCAGGGGATTCGGGGAATTCACCCCTCCACTTT. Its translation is CASSPGDSGNSPLHF.

DNA of the CDR3: TGTGCCAGCAGCTCCGGGAGGGCCGGCGAGCAGTACTTC. Its protein product is CASSSGRAGEQYF. The V gene is TRBV11-3, the J gene TRBJ2-7; TRBD2 matches 8 bases. Germline V gene lookup returns CDR1 SGHNT and CDR2 YENEEA. After removal of 4 bases from V and 6 bases from J, the junction contained 5 bases not matched to a gene. The CDR3 runs to 13 residues.

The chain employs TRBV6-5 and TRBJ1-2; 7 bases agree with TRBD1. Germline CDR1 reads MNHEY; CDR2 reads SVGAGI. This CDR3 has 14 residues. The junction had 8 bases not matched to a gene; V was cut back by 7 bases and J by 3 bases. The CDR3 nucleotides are TGTGCCAGCACCCCGGGACAGAAGTACTATGGCTACACCTTC. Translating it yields CASTPGQKYYGYTF.

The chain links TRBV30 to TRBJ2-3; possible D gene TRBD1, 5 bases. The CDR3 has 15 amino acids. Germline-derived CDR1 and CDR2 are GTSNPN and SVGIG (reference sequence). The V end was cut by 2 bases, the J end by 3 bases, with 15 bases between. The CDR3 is CAWSSREKGTDTQYF. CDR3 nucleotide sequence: TGTGCCTGGAGTAGCAGGGAAAAGGGTACAGATACGCAGTATTTT. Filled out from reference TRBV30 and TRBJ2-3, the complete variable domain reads SQTIHQWPATLVQPVGSPLSLECTVEGTSNPNLYWYRQAAGRGLQLLFYSVGIGQISSEVPQNLSASRPQDRQFILSSKKLLLSDSGFYLCAWSSREKGTDTQYFGPGTRLTVL.

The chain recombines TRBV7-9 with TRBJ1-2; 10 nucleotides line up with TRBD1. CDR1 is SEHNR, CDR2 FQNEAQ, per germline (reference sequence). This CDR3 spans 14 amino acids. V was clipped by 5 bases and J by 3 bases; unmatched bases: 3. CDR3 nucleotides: TGTGCCAGCAGCCTAGGACAGGGGGACTATGGCTACACCTTC. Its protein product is CASSLGQGDYGYTF.

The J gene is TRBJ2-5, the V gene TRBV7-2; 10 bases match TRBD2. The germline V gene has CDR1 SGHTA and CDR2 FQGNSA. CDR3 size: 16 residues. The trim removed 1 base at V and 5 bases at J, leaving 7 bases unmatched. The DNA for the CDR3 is TGTGCCAGCAGCTTAGATCGGCCTAGCGGGGGTGAGACCCAGTACTTC. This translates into CASSLDRPSGGETQYF.

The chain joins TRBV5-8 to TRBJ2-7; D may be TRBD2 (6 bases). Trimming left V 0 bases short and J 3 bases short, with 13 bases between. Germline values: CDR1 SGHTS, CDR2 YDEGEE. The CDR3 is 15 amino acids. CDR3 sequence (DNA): TGTGCCAGCAGCTTGGGACTAGTCTCCTTCTACGAGCAGTACTTC. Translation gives CASSLGLVSFYEQYF.

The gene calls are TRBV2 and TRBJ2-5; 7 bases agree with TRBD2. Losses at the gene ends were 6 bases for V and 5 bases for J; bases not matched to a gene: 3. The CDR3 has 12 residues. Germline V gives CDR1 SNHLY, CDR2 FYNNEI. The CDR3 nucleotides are TGTGCCAGCAGCGGAGCGGGGGAGACCCAGTACTTC. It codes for CASSGAGETQYF.

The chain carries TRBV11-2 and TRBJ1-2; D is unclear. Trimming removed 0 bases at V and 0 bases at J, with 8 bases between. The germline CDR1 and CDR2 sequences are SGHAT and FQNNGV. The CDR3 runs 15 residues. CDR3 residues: CASSLEGRPNYGYTF. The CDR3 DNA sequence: TGTGCCAGCAGCTTAGAGGGCAGACCTAACTATGGCTACACCTTC.

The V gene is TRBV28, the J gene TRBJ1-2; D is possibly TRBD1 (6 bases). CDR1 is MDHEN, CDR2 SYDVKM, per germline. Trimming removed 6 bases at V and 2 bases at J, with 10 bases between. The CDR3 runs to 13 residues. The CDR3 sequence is CASSSTGNYGYTF. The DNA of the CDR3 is TGTGCCAGCAGCTCTACAGGGAACTATGGCTACACCTTC.

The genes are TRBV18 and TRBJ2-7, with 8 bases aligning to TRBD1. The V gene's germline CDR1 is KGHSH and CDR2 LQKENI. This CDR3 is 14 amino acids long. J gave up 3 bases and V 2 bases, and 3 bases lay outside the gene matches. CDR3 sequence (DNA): TGTGCCAGCTCACCAATCACAGGGGGCTACGAGCAGTACTTC. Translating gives CASSPITGGYEQYF.

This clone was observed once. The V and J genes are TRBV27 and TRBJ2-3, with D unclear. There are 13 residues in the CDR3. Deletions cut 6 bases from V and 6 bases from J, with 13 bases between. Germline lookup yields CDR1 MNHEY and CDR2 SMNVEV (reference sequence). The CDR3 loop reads CASRQQYWDTQYF. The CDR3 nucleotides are TGTGCCAGCAGACAACAGTACTGGGATACGCAGTATTTT.

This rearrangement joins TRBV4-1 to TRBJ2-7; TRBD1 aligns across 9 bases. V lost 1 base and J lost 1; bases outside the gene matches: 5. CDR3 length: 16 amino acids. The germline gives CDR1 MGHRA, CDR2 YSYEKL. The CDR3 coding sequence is TGCGCCAGCAGCCAAGGGGGACAGGGACTTTCCTACGAGCAGTACTTC. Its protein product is CASSQGGQGLSYEQYF.

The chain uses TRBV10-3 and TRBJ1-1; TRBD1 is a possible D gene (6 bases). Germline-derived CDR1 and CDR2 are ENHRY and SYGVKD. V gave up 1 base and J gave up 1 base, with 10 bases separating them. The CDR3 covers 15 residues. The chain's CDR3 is CAISEYRERNTEAFF. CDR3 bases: TGTGCCATCAGTGAGTACAGGGAGAGGAACACTGAAGCTTTCTTT.

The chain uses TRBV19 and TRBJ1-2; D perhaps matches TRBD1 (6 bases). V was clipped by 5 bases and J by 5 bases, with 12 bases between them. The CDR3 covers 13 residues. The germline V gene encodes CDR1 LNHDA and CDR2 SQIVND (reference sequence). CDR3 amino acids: CASSAGVRYGYTF. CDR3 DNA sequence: TGTGCCAGTAGTGCAGGGGTGAGATATGGCTACACCTTC.

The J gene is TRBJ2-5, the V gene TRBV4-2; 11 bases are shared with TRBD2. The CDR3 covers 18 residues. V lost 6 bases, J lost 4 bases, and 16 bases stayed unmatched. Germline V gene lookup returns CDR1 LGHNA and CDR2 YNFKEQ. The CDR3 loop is CASSPTGLAGGWVETQYF. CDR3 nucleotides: TGTGCCAGCAGTCCCACGGGGCTAGCGGGGGGTTGGGTAGAGACCCAGTACTTC.

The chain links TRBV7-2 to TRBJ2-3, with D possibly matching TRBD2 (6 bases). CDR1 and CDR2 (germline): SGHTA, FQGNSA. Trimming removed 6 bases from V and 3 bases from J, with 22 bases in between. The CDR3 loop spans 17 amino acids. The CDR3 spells CASSPPLSSRGTDTQYF. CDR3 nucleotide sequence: TGTGCCAGCAGTCCGCCCCTGTCTAGCCGGGGGACAGATACGCAGTATTTT.

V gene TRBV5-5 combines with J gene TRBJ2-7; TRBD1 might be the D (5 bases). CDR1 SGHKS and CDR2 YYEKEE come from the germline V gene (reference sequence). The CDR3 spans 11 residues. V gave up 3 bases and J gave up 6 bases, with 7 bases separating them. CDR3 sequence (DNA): TGTGCCAGCAGCTGGGGCTCCGAGCAGTACTTC. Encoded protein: CASSWGSEQYF. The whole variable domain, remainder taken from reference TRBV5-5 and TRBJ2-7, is DAGVTQSPTHLIKTRGQQVTLRCSPISGHKSVSWYQQVLGQGPQFIFQYYEKEERGRGNFPDRFSARQFPNYSSELNVNALLLGDSALYLCASSWGSEQYFGPGTRLTVT.